What follows are 20 T cell receptor beta chains derived from one specimen sequenced in a study of T cells expressing NK-cell markers. TCRdb re-called the 5' RACE reads, yielding one record per CDR3 amino acid sequence without DNA. This sample's table has about 460,000 distinct CDR3 sequences. Sequenced: blood T cells: a sorted CD56 or NKG2C T cell subset, CD4+ or CD8+ T cells, or bulk PBMC T cells (not recorded which). Receptor source: a woman aged 50 to 60 in good health.

This chain uses TRBV10-2 with TRBJ2-3; lacking DNA, the TRBD1 call made by TCRdb goes unchecked. The length of the CDR3 is 18 residues. Germline V CDR1 and CDR2: WSHSY, SAAADI. This CDR3 reads CASSESGQGISYTDTQYF.

This chain uses TRBV7-6 with TRBJ2-3; TCRdb's D call of TRBD1 is untestable without DNA. The CDR3 is 19 amino acids. Looked up from germline, CDR1 is SGHVS and CDR2 is FNYEAQ. CDR3 residues: CASSYEGESDVLISDTQYF.

The rearrangement joins TRBV4-1 to TRBJ1-1; the D gene TCRdb calls, TRBD1, cannot be checked with no DNA. CDR1 and CDR2 (germline): MGHRA, YSYEKL. CDR3 size: 15 residues. This CDR3 is CASSQAPPGDTEAFF.

The chain is built from TRBV19 and TRBJ1-2; TCRdb outputs TRBD1, but without DNA this stays unchecked. There are 13 residues in the CDR3. The germline CDR1 and CDR2 sequences are LNHDA and SQIVND (reference sequence). CDR3 loop: CASATGVNYGYTF.

The V gene is TRBV14, the J gene TRBJ2-7; TCRdb selects TRBD1, and the lack of DNA leaves this call unchecked. The CDR3 contains 16 residues. Per the germline V gene, CDR1 is SGHDN and CDR2 is FVKESK. This CDR3 is CASSKGHGTIKNEQYF.

The rearrangement links TRBV4-1 to TRBJ1-5. The CDR3 totals 15 residues. CDR1 MGHRA and CDR2 YSYEKL come from the germline V gene. The CDR3 spells CASSQELTFNQPQHF.

The CDR3 sequence is CASSLAVGTYNEQFF. The genes are TRBV12-3 or TRBV12-4 and TRBJ2-1. The CDR3 is made up of 15 amino acids.

The chain joins TRBV12-3 or TRBV12-4 to TRBJ2-1; TCRdb reports TRBD1, a call that lacks DNA to check it against. The length of the CDR3 is 15 residues. CDR3 loop: CASSLKGPQGYEQFF.

The rearrangement uses TRBV29-1 and TRBJ1-1; TCRdb selects TRBD1, and the lack of DNA leaves this call unchecked. The CDR3 loop spans 15 amino acids. CDR1 is SQVTM and CDR2 is ANQGSEA in the germline V gene. CDR3 sequence: CSVEANGQWNTEAFF.

This chain's CDR3 is CASKVRTARDTQYF. The chain has TRBV7-9 and TRBJ2-3; absent DNA, TCRdb's TRBD2 call cannot be checked. This CDR3 is built from 14 residues. Germline V CDR1 and CDR2: SEHNR, FQNEAQ (reference sequence).

CDR3 protein: CSVSSGSSGELFF. The rearrangement joins TRBV29-1 to TRBJ2-2; as DNA is missing, the TRBD2 call by TCRdb cannot be tested. The CDR3 contains 13 residues. In germline, CDR1 is SQVTM, CDR2 ANQGSEA.

The chain employs TRBV20-1 and TRBJ2-1; checking the TCRdb D call of TRBD2 is not possible without DNA. The CDR3 spans 15 residues. CDR1 DFQATT and CDR2 SNEGSKA come from the germline V gene (reference sequence). The CDR3 is CSADGLREGFNEQFF.

The chain couples TRBV7-6 to TRBJ2-2; TCRdb names TRBD2, which stays unverified in the absence of DNA. Germline CDR1 reads SGHVS; CDR2 reads FNYEAQ. The CDR3 spans 15 residues. This CDR3 is CASSLVTAGGGELFF.

The V call is TRBV5-1, the J call TRBJ2-1. Germline CDR1 and CDR2: SGHRS and YFSETQ. This CDR3 region has 15 residues. The CDR3 region is CASSSGLERLNEQFF. Full variable domain (remainder filled in from reference TRBV5-1 and TRBJ2-1): KAGVTQTPRYLIKTRGQQVTLSCSPISGHRSVSWYQQTPGQGLQFLFEYFSETQRNKGNFPGRFSGRQFSNSRSEMNVSTLELGDSALYLCASSSGLERLNEQFFGPGTRLTVL.

The J gene is TRBJ2-2, the V gene TRBV30; lacking DNA, the TRBD2 call made by TCRdb goes unchecked. The CDR3 has 15 amino acids. The V gene's germline CDR1 is GTSNPN and CDR2 SVGIG (reference sequence). CDR3 sequence reads: CAWSVAGAPTGELFF. The full variable domain, with the rest looked up from reference TRBV30 and TRBJ2-2, is SQTIHQWPATLVQPVGSPLSLECTVEGTSNPNLYWYRQAAGRGLQLLFYSVGIGQISSEVPQNLSASRPQDRQFILSSKKLLLSDSGFYLCAWSVAGAPTGELFFGEGSRLTVL.

This chain links TRBV11-2 with TRBJ2-2; lacking DNA, the TRBD2 call made by TCRdb goes unchecked. Germline CDR1 and CDR2: SGHAT and FQNNGV. This CDR3 has 17 residues. The CDR3 region is CASRTSGRNANTGELFF. Drawing the rest from reference TRBV11-2 and TRBJ2-2, the complete variable domain is EAGVAQSPRYKIIEKRQSVAFWCNPISGHATLYWYQQILGQGPKLLIQFQNNGVVDDSQLPKDRFSAERLKGVDSTLKIQPAKLEDSAVYLCASRTSGRNANTGELFFGEGSRLTVL.

J is TRBJ1-6 and V is TRBV6-1; TCRdb's D call of TRBD1 is untestable without DNA. Germline values: CDR1 MNHNS, CDR2 SASEGT. The CDR3 sequence is 14 residues long. CDR3 amino acids: CASIKDSPNSPLHF.

The chain recombines TRBV5-1 with TRBJ2-5; TCRdb gives TRBD1 as the D gene, but with no DNA this cannot be confirmed. The CDR3 consists of 15 residues. Germline CDR1 and CDR2: SGHRS and YFSETQ. This CDR3 reads CASTSTGGGWETQYF.

The rearrangement joins TRBV7-9 to TRBJ2-7; TCRdb lists TRBD1, though no DNA is available to test this call. The CDR3 covers 13 residues. CDR1 and CDR2 from the germline V gene are SEHNR and FQNEAQ (reference sequence). CDR3 in amino acids: CASSAEGRVEQYF.

The CDR3 sequence: CASSGRSYEVQYF. V and J are TRBV7-8 and TRBJ2-7. CDR1 SGHVS and CDR2 FQNEAQ come from the germline V gene. This CDR3 has 13 amino acids.